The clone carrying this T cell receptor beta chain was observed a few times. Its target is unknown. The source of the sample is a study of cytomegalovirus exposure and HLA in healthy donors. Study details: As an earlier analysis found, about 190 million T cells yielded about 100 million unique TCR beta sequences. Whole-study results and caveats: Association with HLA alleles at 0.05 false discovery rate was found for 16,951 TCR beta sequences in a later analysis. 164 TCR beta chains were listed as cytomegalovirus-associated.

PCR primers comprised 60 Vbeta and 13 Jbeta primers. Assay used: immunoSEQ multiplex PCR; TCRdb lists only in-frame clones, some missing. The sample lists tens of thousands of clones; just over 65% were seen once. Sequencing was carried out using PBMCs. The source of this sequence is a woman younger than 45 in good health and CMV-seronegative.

DNA for the CDR3: TGTGCCAGCAGCTTCGACAGGGGGCGTCACTACGAGCAGTACTTC. It codes for CASSFDRGRHYEQYF. The V and J genes are TRBV13 and TRBJ2-7; 10 bases line up with TRBD1. Germline V CDR1 and CDR2: PRHDT, FYEKMQ (reference sequence). The trim removed 3 bases at V and 3 bases at J, leaving 5 bases unmatched. There are 15 residues in the CDR3.